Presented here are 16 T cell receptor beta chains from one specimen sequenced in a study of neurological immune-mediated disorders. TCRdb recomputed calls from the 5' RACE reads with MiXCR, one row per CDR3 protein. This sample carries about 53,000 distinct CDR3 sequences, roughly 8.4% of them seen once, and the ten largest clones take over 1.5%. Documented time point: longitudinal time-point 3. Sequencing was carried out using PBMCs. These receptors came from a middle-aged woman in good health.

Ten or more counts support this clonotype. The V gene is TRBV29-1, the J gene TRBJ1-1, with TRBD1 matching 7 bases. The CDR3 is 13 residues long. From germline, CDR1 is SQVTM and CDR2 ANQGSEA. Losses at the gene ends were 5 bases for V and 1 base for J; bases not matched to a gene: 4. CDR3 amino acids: CSVPTGRNTEAFF. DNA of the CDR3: TGCAGCGTTCCGACAGGGCGGAACACTGAAGCTTTCTTT.

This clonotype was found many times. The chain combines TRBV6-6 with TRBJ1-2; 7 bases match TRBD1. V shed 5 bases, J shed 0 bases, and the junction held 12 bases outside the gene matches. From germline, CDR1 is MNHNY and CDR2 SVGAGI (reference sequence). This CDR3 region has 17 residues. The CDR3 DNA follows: TGTGCCAGCAGTGAGCCCCAACGACAGGGAGCTAACTATGGCTACACCTTC. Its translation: CASSEPQRQGANYGYTF.

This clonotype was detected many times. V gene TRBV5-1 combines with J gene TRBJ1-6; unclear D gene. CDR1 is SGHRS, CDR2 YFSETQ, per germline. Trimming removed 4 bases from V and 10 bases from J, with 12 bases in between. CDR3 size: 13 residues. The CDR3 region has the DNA TGCGCCAGCAGCAACCAGGAACGCTCACCCCTCCACTTT. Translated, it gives CASSNQERSPLHF.

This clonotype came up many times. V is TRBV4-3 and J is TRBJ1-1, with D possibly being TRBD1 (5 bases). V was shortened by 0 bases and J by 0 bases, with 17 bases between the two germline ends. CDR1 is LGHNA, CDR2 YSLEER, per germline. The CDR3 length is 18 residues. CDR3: CASSQDNPGRRMNTEAFF. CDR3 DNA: TGCGCCAGCAGCCAAGATAATCCGGGACGGAGAATGAACACTGAAGCTTTCTTT.

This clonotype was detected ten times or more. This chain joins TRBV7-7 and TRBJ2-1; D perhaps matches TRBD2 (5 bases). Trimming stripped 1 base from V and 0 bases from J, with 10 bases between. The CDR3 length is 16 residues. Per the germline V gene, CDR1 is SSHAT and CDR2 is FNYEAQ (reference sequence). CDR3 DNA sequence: TGTGCCAGCAGCTTAGATGCTAGCAGCTCCTACAATGAGCAGTTCTTC. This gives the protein CASSLDASSSYNEQFF.

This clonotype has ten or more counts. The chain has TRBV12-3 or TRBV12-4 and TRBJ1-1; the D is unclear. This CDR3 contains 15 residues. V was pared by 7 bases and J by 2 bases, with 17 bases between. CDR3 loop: CASTPLGPGNTEAFF. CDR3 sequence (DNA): TGTGCCAGCACCCCGCTTGGGCCGGGAAACACTGAAGCTTTCTTT.

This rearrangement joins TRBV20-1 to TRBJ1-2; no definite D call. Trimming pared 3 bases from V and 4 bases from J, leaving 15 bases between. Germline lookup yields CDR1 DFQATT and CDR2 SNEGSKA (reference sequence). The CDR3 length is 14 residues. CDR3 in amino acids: CSASPAIDFYGYTF. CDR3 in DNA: TGCAGTGCTAGCCCGGCTATCGACTTCTATGGCTACACCTTC.

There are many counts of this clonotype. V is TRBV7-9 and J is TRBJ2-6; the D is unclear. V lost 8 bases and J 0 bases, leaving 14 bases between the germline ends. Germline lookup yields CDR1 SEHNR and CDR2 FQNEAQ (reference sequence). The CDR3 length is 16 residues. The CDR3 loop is CASQLTGISGANVLTF. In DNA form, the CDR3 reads TGTGCCAGCCAACTCACGGGCATCTCTGGGGCCAACGTCCTGACTTTC.

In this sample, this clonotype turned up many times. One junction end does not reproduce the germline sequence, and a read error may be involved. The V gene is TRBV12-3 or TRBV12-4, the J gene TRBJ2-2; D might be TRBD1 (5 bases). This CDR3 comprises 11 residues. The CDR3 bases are TGTGCCAGCAGTTTATTTGGGGCGCTGTTTTTT. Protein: CASSLFGALFF.

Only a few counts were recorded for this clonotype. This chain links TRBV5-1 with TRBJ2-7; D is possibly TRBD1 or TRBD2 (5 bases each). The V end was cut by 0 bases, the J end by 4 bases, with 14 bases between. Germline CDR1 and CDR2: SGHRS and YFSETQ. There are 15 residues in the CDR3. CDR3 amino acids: CASSLGFGTVYEQYF. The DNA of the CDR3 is TGCGCCAGCAGCTTGGGGTTCGGGACGGTTTACGAGCAGTACTTC.

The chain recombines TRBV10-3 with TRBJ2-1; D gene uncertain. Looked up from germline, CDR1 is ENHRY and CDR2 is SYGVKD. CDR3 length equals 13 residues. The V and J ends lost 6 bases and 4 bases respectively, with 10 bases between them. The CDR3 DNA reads TGTGCCATCAGGACATCTCTTTACAATGAGCAGTTCTTC. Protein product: CAIRTSLYNEQFF.

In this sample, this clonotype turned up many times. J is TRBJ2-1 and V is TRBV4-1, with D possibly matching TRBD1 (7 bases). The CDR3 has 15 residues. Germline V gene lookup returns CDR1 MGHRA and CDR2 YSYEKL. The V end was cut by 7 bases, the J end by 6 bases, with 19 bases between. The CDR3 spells CASIDAGGKSNEQFF. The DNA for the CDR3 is TGCGCCAGCATTGACGCAGGGGGGAAGTCCAATGAGCAGTTCTTC.

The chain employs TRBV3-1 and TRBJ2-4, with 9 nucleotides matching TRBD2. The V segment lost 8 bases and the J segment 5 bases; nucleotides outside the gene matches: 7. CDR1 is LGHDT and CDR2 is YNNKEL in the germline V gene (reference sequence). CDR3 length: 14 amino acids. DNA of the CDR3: TGTGCCAGCGCGGGGGGGCAGAAGGAAAACATTCAGTACTTC. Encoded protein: CASAGGQKENIQYF.

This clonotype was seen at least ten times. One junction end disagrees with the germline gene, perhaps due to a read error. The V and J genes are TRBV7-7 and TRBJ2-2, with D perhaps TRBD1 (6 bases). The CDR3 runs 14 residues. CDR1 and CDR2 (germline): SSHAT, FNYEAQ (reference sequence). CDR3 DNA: TGTGCTAGCAGCTGGGGGCTCCACACCGGGGAGCTGTTTTTT. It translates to CASSWGLHTGELFF. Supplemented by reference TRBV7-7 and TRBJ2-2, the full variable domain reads GAGVSQSPRYKVTKRGQDVTLRCDPISSHATLYWYQQALGQGPEFLTYFNYEAQPDKSGLPSDRFSAERPEGSISTLTIQRTEQRDSAMYRCASSWGLHTGELFFGEGSRLTVL.

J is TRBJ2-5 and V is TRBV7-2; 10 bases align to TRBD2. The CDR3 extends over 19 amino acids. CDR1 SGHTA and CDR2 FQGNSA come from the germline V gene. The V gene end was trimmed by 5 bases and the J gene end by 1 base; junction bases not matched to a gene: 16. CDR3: CASSPEVALAGDLQETQYF. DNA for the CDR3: TGTGCCAGCAGCCCCGAGGTCGCGCTAGCGGGAGACCTCCAAGAGACCCAGTACTTC.

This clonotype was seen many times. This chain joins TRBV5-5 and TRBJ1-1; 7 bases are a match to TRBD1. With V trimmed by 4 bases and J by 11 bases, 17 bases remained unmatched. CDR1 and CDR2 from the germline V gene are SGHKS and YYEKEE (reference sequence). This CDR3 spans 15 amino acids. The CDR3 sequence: CASSGAFGTAGGAFF. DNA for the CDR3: TGTGCCAGCAGCGGAGCTTTTGGGACAGCCGGAGGTGCTTTCTTT.